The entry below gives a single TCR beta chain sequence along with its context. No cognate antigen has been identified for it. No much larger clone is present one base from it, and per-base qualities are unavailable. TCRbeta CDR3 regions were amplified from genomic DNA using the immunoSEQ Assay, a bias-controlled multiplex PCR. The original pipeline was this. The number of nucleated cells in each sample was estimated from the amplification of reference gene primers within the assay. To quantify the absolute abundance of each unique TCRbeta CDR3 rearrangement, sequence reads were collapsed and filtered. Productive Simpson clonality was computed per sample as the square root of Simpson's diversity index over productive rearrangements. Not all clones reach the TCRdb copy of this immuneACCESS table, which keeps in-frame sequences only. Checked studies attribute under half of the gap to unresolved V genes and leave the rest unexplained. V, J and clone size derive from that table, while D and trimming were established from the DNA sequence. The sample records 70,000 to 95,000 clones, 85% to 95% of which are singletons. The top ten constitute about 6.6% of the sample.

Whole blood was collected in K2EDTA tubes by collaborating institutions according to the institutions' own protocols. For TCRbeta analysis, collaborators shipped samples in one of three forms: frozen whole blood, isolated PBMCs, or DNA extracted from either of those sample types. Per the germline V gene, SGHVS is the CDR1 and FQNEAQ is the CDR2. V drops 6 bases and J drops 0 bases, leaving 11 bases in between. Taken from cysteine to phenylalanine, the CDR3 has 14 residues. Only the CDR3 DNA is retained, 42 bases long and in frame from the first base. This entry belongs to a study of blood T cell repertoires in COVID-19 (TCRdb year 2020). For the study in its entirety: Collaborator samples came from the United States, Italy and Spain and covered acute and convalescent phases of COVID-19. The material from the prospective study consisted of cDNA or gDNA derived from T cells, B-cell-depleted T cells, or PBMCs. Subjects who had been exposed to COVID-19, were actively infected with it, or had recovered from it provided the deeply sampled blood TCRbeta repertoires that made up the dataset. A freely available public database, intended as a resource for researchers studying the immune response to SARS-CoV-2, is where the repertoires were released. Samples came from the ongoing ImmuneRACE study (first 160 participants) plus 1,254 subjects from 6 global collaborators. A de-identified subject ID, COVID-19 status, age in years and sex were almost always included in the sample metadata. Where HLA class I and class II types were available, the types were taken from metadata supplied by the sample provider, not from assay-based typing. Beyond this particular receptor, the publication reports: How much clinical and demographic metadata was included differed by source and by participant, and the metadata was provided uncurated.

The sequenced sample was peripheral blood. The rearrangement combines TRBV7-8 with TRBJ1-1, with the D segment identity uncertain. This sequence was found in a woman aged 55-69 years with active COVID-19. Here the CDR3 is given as CASRARDMNTEAFF. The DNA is TGTGCCAGCAGGGCAAGAGACATGAACACTGAAGCTTTCTTT.